Each of the 27 T cell receptor beta chains below was sequenced from the same sample in a study of T-cell reconstitution after alpha-beta-depleted transplantation in children (dated by TCRdb to 2015 to 2016). Libraries were made using PCR. The run used an Illumina HiSeq 2500. Molecular barcoding was employed in the preparation of TCR libraries, with unique molecular identifiers being used to normalize TCRbeta repertoire quantification. TCRdb trimmed the raw reads at Q25, called clones with MiXCR and kept productive beta chains. Every distinct CDR3 protein forms one entry, paired with its most common genes and DNA. The sample includes about 76,000 distinct CDR3 sequences, with about 14% observed a single time. The ten largest make up less than 35% of the sample. This sample's treatment or condition label indicates: allogeneic hematopoietic cell transplantation with graft depleted of TCRalphabeta T cells and CD19 B cells.

Specimen: PBMCs, mostly from graft donor cells, collected 180 days after TCRalphabeta/CD19-depleted stem cell transplant. The receptors were sampled from a male patient aged 2-15 years who had a stem cell transplant for acute lymphoblastic leukemia, so the T cells may come from the graft donor.

The chain uses TRBV9 and TRBJ1-3; no definite D call. The V end lost 7 bases, the J end lost 0 bases, and 8 bases lay between the germline ends. The germline gives CDR1 SGDLS, CDR2 YYNGEE. CDR3 length: 13 amino acids. The CDR3 here is CASGTDSGNTIYF. DNA for the CDR3: TGTGCCAGCGGCACAGACTCTGGAAACACCATATATTTT.

The chain uses TRBV20-1 and TRBJ2-7; unclear D gene. CDR1 is DFQATT, CDR2 SNEGSKA, per germline (reference sequence). V lost 0 bases, J lost 1 base, and 4 bases lay in between. The CDR3 covers 12 residues. The CDR3 region is CSARDSSYEQYF. The CDR3 DNA sequence: TGCAGTGCTAGAGATTCATCCTACGAGCAGTACTTC.

This clonotype showed up many times. V and J are TRBV7-9 and TRBJ2-7, with D unresolved. The CDR3 is made up of 13 amino acids. CDR1 is SEHNR, CDR2 FQNEAQ, per germline (reference sequence). Trimming stripped 1 base from V and 3 bases from J, with 7 bases between. In DNA form, the CDR3 reads TGTGCCAGCAGCTTAGACGGCAGCTACGAGCAGTACTTC. Translated, it gives CASSLDGSYEQYF.

This clonotype was picked up a small number of times. The J gene is TRBJ1-1, the V gene TRBV5-6; weak D call: TRBD1 (6 bases). CDR1 is SGHDT and CDR2 is YYEEEE in the germline V gene. This CDR3 contains 14 residues. V dropped 4 bases and J dropped 0 bases, with 10 bases sitting between them. CDR3 bases: TGTGCCAGCAGCCATTACAGGGTGAACACTGAAGCTTTCTTT. Translated: CASSHYRVNTEAFF.

The chain carries TRBV3-1 and TRBJ2-5; a possible D gene is TRBD2 (5 bases). Trimming pared 2 bases from V and 5 bases from J, leaving 18 bases between. Germline assignment: CDR1 LGHDT and CDR2 YNNKEL (reference sequence). The CDR3 extends over 16 amino acids. Written as DNA, the CDR3 is TGTGCCAGCAGCCAACAGTGGGCACCCACGGGGGAGACCCAGTACTTC. This gives the protein CASSQQWAPTGETQYF.

The genes are TRBV7-9 and TRBJ1-5, with a possible D match to TRBD1 (5 bases). This CDR3 has 16 amino acids. The V gene's germline CDR1 is SEHNR and CDR2 FQNEAQ (reference sequence). V lost 5 bases and J lost 0, with 14 bases in between. The CDR3 DNA is TGTGCCAGCAGCGCCGGGGGGAAGGGTAGCAATCAGCCCCAGCATTTT. This encodes CASSAGGKGSNQPQHF.

This clonotype was picked up many times. The chain is built from TRBV20-1 and TRBJ2-5, with D tentatively TRBD2 (5 bases). This CDR3 has 14 residues. Germline V gives CDR1 DFQATT, CDR2 SNEGSKA (reference sequence). Trimming took 0 bases from V and 6 from J, leaving 14 bases between them. CDR3: CSARDPGFVKTQYF. In DNA form, the CDR3 reads TGCAGTGCTAGAGATCCGGGGTTTGTGAAGACCCAGTACTTC.

The J gene is TRBJ2-1, the V gene TRBV5-1, with 12 bases identical to TRBD2. The CDR3 has 19 residues. V lost 5 bases, J lost 6 bases, and 18 bases stayed unmatched. Germline V lookup: CDR1 SGHRS, CDR2 YFSETQ. The chain's CDR3 is CASRAPRASGRARGNEQFF. For the CDR3, the DNA is TGCGCCAGCAGAGCCCCCCGGGCTAGCGGGAGGGCCCGAGGCAATGAGCAGTTCTTC.

This clonotype was detected only a few times. The V gene is TRBV5-1, the J gene TRBJ2-5; no clear D. V lost 5 bases, J lost 2 bases, and 4 bases lay in between. Germline V lookup: CDR1 SGHRS, CDR2 YFSETQ. CDR3 length equals 11 residues. The CDR3 nucleotides read TGCGCCAGCAGGGTGCAAGAGACCCAGTACTTC. It yields the protein CASRVQETQYF.

This clonotype was observed many times. V and J are TRBV7-9 and TRBJ1-2; TRBD1 might be the D (6 bases). This CDR3 region has 15 residues. Germline V gene data show CDR1 as SEHNR and CDR2 as FQNEAQ (reference sequence). V lost 5 bases to trimming and J lost 4 bases, with 17 bases between them. As DNA, the CDR3 is TGTGCCAGCAGCCCCCCAACGGGGGCGGCCTATGGCTACACCTTC. This sequence encodes CASSPPTGAAYGYTF.

The DNA for the CDR3 is TGCGCCAGCAGCTTGGGGGCAGGGCGACGGGTCACTGAAGCTTTCTTT. Residues: CASSLGAGRRVTEAFF. This chain uses TRBV5-1 with TRBJ1-1, with a possible D match to TRBD1 (5 bases). Per the germline V gene, CDR1 is SGHRS and CDR2 is YFSETQ. V lost 0 bases and J lost 4, with 16 bases in between. The CDR3 has 16 amino acids.

This clonotype came up a few times. The V gene is TRBV18, the J gene TRBJ1-1, with no clear D. Trimming took 1 base from V and 5 from J, leaving 14 bases between them. The CDR3 has 15 residues. CDR1 and CDR2 from the germline V gene are KGHSH and LQKENI. The CDR3 bases are TGTGCCAGCTCACCACAAGACTCCGGATGGACTGAAGCTTTCTTT. This translates into CASSPQDSGWTEAFF.

A few counts support this clonotype. The chain uses TRBV7-9 and TRBJ1-6; no clear D. The CDR3 contains 14 residues. V dropped 5 bases and J dropped 7 bases, with 12 bases sitting between them. The V gene's germline CDR1 is SEHNR and CDR2 FQNEAQ (reference sequence). In nucleotides, the CDR3 is TGTGCCAGCAGCCTCAACGGCTTAAATTCACCCCTCCACTTT. It encodes CASSLNGLNSPLHF.

The chain uses TRBV12-3 or TRBV12-4 and TRBJ2-1; 15 bases are shared with TRBD2. V lost 6 bases, J lost 8 bases, and 5 bases stayed unmatched. The CDR3 totals 15 residues. CDR3 sequence reads: CASSPGTSGRHEQFF. The CDR3 nucleotides read TGTGCCAGCAGCCCCGGGACTAGCGGGAGGCATGAGCAGTTCTTC.

This clonotype was seen a handful of times. V gene TRBV5-1 combines with J gene TRBJ1-1, with 8 bases identical to TRBD1. Germline lookup yields CDR1 SGHRS and CDR2 YFSETQ. With 4 bases clipped from V and 2 bases from J, the junction kept 7 bases outside the gene matches. This CDR3 contains 15 residues. CDR3 amino acids: CASSGWTGPNTEAFF. The CDR3 DNA sequence: TGCGCCAGCAGCGGTTGGACAGGGCCCAACACTGAAGCTTTCTTT.

This clonotype was seen a few times. The V gene is TRBV20-1, the J gene TRBJ1-4; D gene ambiguous. Germline values: CDR1 DFQATT, CDR2 SNEGSKA (reference sequence). This CDR3 contains 16 residues. V lost 6 bases, J lost 5 bases, and 22 bases lay in between. The CDR3 region has the DNA TGCAGTGCAAAAGCCTGGGATAAGGGCCTGAATGAAAAACTGTTTTTT. Protein sequence: CSAKAWDKGLNEKLFF.

This chain joins TRBV28 and TRBJ2-1, with TRBD1 identical over 7 bases. J lost 7 bases, V lost 3 bases, and 9 bases had no gene match. The germline CDR1 and CDR2 sequences are MDHEN and SYDVKM. The CDR3 spans 15 residues. The CDR3 protein is CASSLGRGYENEQFF. The CDR3 nucleotides are TGTGCCAGCAGTTTGGGCAGGGGGTATGAGAATGAGCAGTTCTTC.

At least ten counts were recorded for this clonotype. The chain is built from TRBV4-2 and TRBJ2-7, with a tentative D call TRBD2 (6 bases). Germline V CDR1 and CDR2: LGHNA, YNFKEQ. The CDR3 consists of 13 residues. The V gene lost 5 bases and the J gene lost 2 bases, with 10 bases spanning the gap. This CDR3 reads CASSGGLPYEQYF. CDR3 coding DNA: TGTGCCAGCAGCGGGGGACTTCCCTACGAGCAGTACTTC.

At least ten counts were recorded for this clonotype. The J gene is TRBJ2-7, the V gene TRBV10-3; TRBD2 agrees at 8 bases. The CDR3 loop spans 14 amino acids. Germline loops: CDR1 ENHRY, CDR2 SYGVKD. The junction had 8 bases not matched to a gene; V was cut back by 7 bases and J by 3 bases. The CDR3 spells CAITRVAGIYEQYF. In nucleotides, the CDR3 is TGTGCCATCACCCGGGTAGCGGGGATCTACGAGCAGTACTTC.

Only a few counts were recorded for this clonotype. The chain joins TRBV27 to TRBJ2-5; D unclear. The CDR3 has 15 amino acids. Trimming left V 2 bases short and J 0 bases short, with 10 bases between. Germline V lookup: CDR1 MNHEY, CDR2 SMNVEV (reference sequence). The CDR3 coding sequence is TGTGCCAGCAGTTTAACGGCGGCGTACCAAGAGACCCAGTACTTC. Its protein is CASSLTAAYQETQYF.

In nucleotides, the CDR3 is TGTGCCAGCAGCTTAGCCTTCCTATTAGCGGGAGCGTCCGGGGAGCTGTTTTTT. Encoded protein: CASSLAFLLAGASGELFF. The rearrangement uses TRBV11-1 and TRBJ2-2, with 9 bases fitting TRBD2. The CDR3 runs to 18 residues. The trim removed 0 bases at V and 6 bases at J, leaving 11 bases unmatched. Per germline, CDR1 SGHAT and CDR2 FQDESV (reference sequence).

The chain is built from TRBV12-3 or TRBV12-4 and TRBJ2-5, with 10 bases that match TRBD2. V trimming: 3 bases; J trimming: 5 bases; junction bases outside the gene matches: 12. The CDR3 spans 17 residues. The CDR3 DNA sequence: TGTGCCAGCAGTTTCGGGGCTAGCGGGAGACTCTGGGAGACCCAGTACTTC. This codes for CASSFGASGRLWETQYF.

This clonotype came up a few times. J is TRBJ1-4 and V is TRBV29-1, with TRBD1 matching over 9 bases. J was trimmed by 7 bases and V by 7 bases; bases with no gene match: 13. This CDR3 has 15 residues. Germline V gives CDR1 SQVTM, CDR2 ANQGSEA. CDR3 nucleotide sequence: TGCAGCGCGACACTTGGGACAGGGAGGGGTGAAAAACTGTTTTTT. Amino acid sequence: CSATLGTGRGEKLFF.

This clonotype was seen a handful of times. This rearrangement joins TRBV29-1 to TRBJ1-2; TRBD1 matches 9 bases. Per germline, CDR1 SQVTM and CDR2 ANQGSEA. Trimming took 7 bases from V and 4 from J; bases not matched to a gene: 10. This CDR3 comprises 14 residues. In DNA, the CDR3 is TGCAGCGCTCCGGGACAGGGACCTTCCTATGGCTACACCTTC. This sequence encodes CSAPGQGPSYGYTF.

This clonotype occurred a few times. The rearrangement uses TRBV20-1 and TRBJ2-7; TRBD2 agrees at 14 bases. V lost 5 bases and J lost 5; bases outside the gene matches: 2. CDR1 is DFQATT, CDR2 SNEGSKA, per germline (reference sequence). The CDR3 covers 13 residues. The CDR3 region has the DNA TGCAGTGCTGGGGGACTAGCGGGAGACGAGCAGTACTTC. This sequence encodes CSAGGLAGDEQYF.

This clonotype has only a few counts. The CDR3 loop is CSAPGSGNQPQHF. CDR3 sequence (DNA): TGCAGTGCTCCCGGAAGTGGCAATCAGCCCCAGCATTTT. This rearrangement joins TRBV20-1 to TRBJ1-5, with D hard to call. This CDR3 comprises 13 residues. CDR1 DFQATT and CDR2 SNEGSKA come from the germline V gene (reference sequence). V lost 5 bases and J lost 2, with 10 bases in between.

In its sample, this clonotype was seen a few times. The V gene is TRBV10-3, the J gene TRBJ2-6, with TRBD1 identical over 9 bases. J lost 4 bases, V lost 6 bases, and 4 bases had no gene match. The CDR3 runs 15 residues. CDR1 is ENHRY and CDR2 is SYGVKD in the germline V gene. The CDR3 DNA is TGTGCCATCAGCAGGACAGGGGAAGGGGCCAACGTCCTGACTTTC. Its translation: CAISRTGEGANVLTF.